These 28 T cell receptor beta chains came from one sample sequenced in a study of shared clonotypes between healthy human individuals. The repertoire was sequenced with immunoSEQ multiplex PCR; TCRdb's copy has only in-frame clones and lacks some. The data contain about 1.1 million clones, 77% of them singletons. Sequencing was performed on memory CD4+ T cells from PBMCs. Subset defined: CD45RA-negative fraction. Receptors originate from a man younger than 35 in good health. Some clones in this sample may be carry-over from other donors' samples.

This clone was detected once. The rearrangement uses TRBV29-1 and TRBJ2-3; possibly TRBD1 for D (5 bases). Deletions cut 1 base from V and 4 bases from J, with 15 bases between. This CDR3 has 15 residues. Germline V gene lookup returns CDR1 SQVTM and CDR2 ANQGSEA. The CDR3 reads CSVEARQDNPDTQYF. The CDR3 nucleotides read TGCAGCGTTGAAGCTCGGCAGGACAATCCAGATACGCAGTATTTT.

The chain recombines TRBV7-1 with TRBJ2-6; D may be TRBD1 (5 bases). TRBV7-1 is sorted into the ORF group, with uncertain function. V was cut by 4 bases and J by 5 bases, with 18 bases left in between. The CDR3 is 17 amino acids. CDR3 DNA: TGTGCCAGCAGCTACATGCGAGGACAAAGTCGGGCCAACGTCCTGACTTTC. The encoded protein is CASSYMRGQSRANVLTF.

The chain uses TRBV2 and TRBJ2-1; 9 bases are shared with TRBD1. This CDR3 has 15 residues. V lost 9 bases to trimming and J lost 7 bases; unmatched junction nucleotides: 13. Germline V gene data show CDR1 as SNHLY and CDR2 as FYNNEI. The CDR3, as DNA: TGTGCCAGTTCCGACCCAGGACAGGGGTATAATGAGCAGTTCTTC. This gives the protein CASSDPGQGYNEQFF.

The CDR3 DNA follows: TGTGCCAGCAGTGACTCGAAGGGGCGAGATCTCGATGAGCAGTTCTTC. Its protein product is CASSDSKGRDLDEQFF. The rearrangement uses TRBV6-4 and TRBJ2-1; TRBD1 might be the D (5 bases). Germline V gives CDR1 MRHNA, CDR2 SNTAGT. Trimming pared 0 bases from V and 8 bases from J, leaving 17 bases between. The CDR3 extends over 16 amino acids.

This clone was seen just once. The V and J genes are TRBV5-4 and TRBJ1-6; 9 bases line up with TRBD1. Germline V gives CDR1 SGHNT, CDR2 YYREEE (reference sequence). This CDR3 contains 14 residues. V dropped 3 bases and J dropped 10; count of bases not matched to a gene: 5. DNA for the CDR3: TGTGCCAGCAGCTCCGACAGGGGGAAGTCACCCCTCCACTTT. It translates to CASSSDRGKSPLHF.

In its sample, this clone was seen a few times. The chain couples TRBV28 to TRBJ1-2; D remains unclear. The CDR3 extends over 14 amino acids. Per the germline V gene, CDR1 is MDHEN and CDR2 is SYDVKM. V was pared by 6 bases and J by 2 bases, with 13 bases between. The DNA of the CDR3 is TGTGCCAGCAGGGCGGGCAGAGCAAACTATGGCTACACCTTC. It is translated as CASRAGRANYGYTF.

This clone has a handful of counts. This chain joins TRBV7-8 and TRBJ1-1; perhaps TRBD1 as D (6 bases). The CDR3 totals 13 residues. Trimming took off 6 bases at V and 2 bases at J, with 10 bases between the two ends. Germline CDR1 reads SGHVS; CDR2 reads FQNEAQ. This CDR3 is CASRLQGNTEAFF. The CDR3 DNA follows: TGTGCCAGCAGGCTACAGGGAAACACTGAAGCTTTCTTT.

The chain couples TRBV6-5 to TRBJ2-7, with 10 bases fitting TRBD1. CDR3 length: 16 amino acids. Germline lookup yields CDR1 MNHEY and CDR2 SVGAGI. V was clipped by 2 bases and J by 2 bases; unmatched bases: 6. The CDR3 reads CASSYNRGTGAYEQYF. For the CDR3, the DNA is TGTGCCAGCAGTTACAATAGAGGGACAGGGGCCTACGAGCAGTACTTC.

The chain carries TRBV29-1 and TRBJ1-1; D is ambiguous. CDR1 is SQVTM, CDR2 ANQGSEA, per germline. The CDR3 loop spans 13 amino acids. Between the trimmed V and J ends, which lost 3 bases and 2 bases, there was a span of 10 bases. Written as DNA, the CDR3 is TGCAGCGTTGAGGCGAGGGATAACACTGAAGCTTTCTTT. Its protein product is CSVEARDNTEAFF.

The chain uses TRBV5-4 and TRBJ2-7; D ambiguous. This CDR3 is built from 15 residues. Germline loops: CDR1 SGHNT, CDR2 YYREEE (reference sequence). V lost 6 bases and J 0 bases, leaving 16 bases between the germline ends. CDR3 protein: CASNSMGSLSYEQYF. The CDR3 bases are TGTGCCAGCAACTCGATGGGGTCACTCTCCTACGAGCAGTACTTC.

The V and J genes are TRBV14 and TRBJ2-7; the match to TRBD2 covers 13 bases. This CDR3 is built from 17 residues. The junction had 7 bases not matched to a gene; V was cut back by 1 base and J by 4 bases. The germline CDR1 and CDR2 sequences are SGHDN and FVKESK. CDR3 coding DNA: TGTGCCAGCAGCCAAGTACCTGGACTAGCGGGAGTTTACGAGCAGTACTTC. It yields the protein CASSQVPGLAGVYEQYF.

The chain couples TRBV7-2 to TRBJ2-2; D perhaps matches TRBD1 (5 bases). Germline values: CDR1 SGHTA, CDR2 FQGNSA. The CDR3 has 16 residues. Trimming cost V 1 base and J 2 bases, with 11 bases left between them. The CDR3 region is CASSLGQPRNTGELFF. DNA for the CDR3: TGTGCCAGCAGCTTAGGACAGCCCAGAAACACCGGGGAGCTGTTTTTT.

The chain employs TRBV14 and TRBJ2-7, with D tentatively TRBD2 (11 bases). V lost 2 bases, J lost 4 bases, and 30 bases lay in between. Germline V lookup: CDR1 SGHDN, CDR2 FVKESK. The CDR3 is 20 residues long. Written as DNA, the CDR3 is TGTGCCAGCAGCCAAAGACAGGGGGCTTCTAGCGGGAGGCTTGCTTACGAGCAGTACTTC. Its protein is CASSQRQGASSGRLAYEQYF.

The rearrangement links TRBV7-2 to TRBJ2-1; D not resolved. Trimming shortened V by 5 bases and J by 3 bases, and 8 bases separated the two germline ends. CDR3 length: 13 amino acids. CDR1 SGHTA and CDR2 FQGNSA come from the germline V gene. CDR3 DNA sequence: TGTGCCAGCAGCCGACCACTCTACAATGAGCAGTTCTTC. Protein sequence: CASSRPLYNEQFF.

This clone was counted only a few times. The V and J genes are TRBV10-3 and TRBJ1-1, with 8 bases matching TRBD1. J lost 4 bases, V lost 2 bases, and 3 bases had no gene match. The germline gives CDR1 ENHRY, CDR2 SYGVKD. The CDR3 sequence is 14 residues long. CDR3 sequence reads: CAISETTGGTEAFF. The CDR3 DNA reads TGTGCCATCAGTGAGACAACAGGGGGCACTGAAGCTTTCTTT.

This clone was observed a single time. The rearrangement joins TRBV28 to TRBJ2-6, with D hard to call. Germline assignment: CDR1 MDHEN and CDR2 SYDVKM. V was shortened by 0 bases and J by 0 bases, with 6 bases between the two germline ends. This CDR3 spans 16 amino acids. CDR3 protein: CASSLWKYSGANVLTF. The CDR3 nucleotides are TGTGCCAGCAGTTTATGGAAGTACTCTGGGGCCAACGTCCTGACTTTC.

The V call is TRBV7-9, the J call TRBJ2-5; 11 bases fit TRBD1. This CDR3 region has 17 residues. J was trimmed by 7 bases and V by 9 bases; bases with no gene match: 19. Germline V CDR1 and CDR2: SEHNR, FQNEAQ (reference sequence). CDR3 in DNA: TGTGCCAGTTCCACCGGACAGGGGGCTGGTTTTTACGTGACCCAGTACTTC. Encoded protein: CASSTGQGAGFYVTQYF.

The chain has TRBV4-2 and TRBJ1-2, with TRBD1 matching over 7 bases. CDR3 length: 16 amino acids. Germline V gene lookup returns CDR1 LGHNA and CDR2 YNFKEQ. Trimming took 0 bases from V and 0 from J; bases not matched to a gene: 4. DNA for the CDR3: TGTGCCAGCAGCCAAGAGGAGGGGGCAGCTAACTATGGCTACACCTTC. Translating it yields CASSQEEGAANYGYTF.

This chain connects TRBV15 to TRBJ2-3; D tentatively reads TRBD1 or TRBD2 (5 bases each). This CDR3 has 15 residues. Deletions cut 0 bases from V and 5 bases from J, with 12 bases between. The germline gives CDR1 LNHNV, CDR2 YYDKDF (reference sequence). The CDR3 loop is CATSRDGGRRDTQYF. In DNA, the CDR3 is TGTGCCACCAGCAGAGATGGGGGACGTAGAGATACGCAGTATTTT.

Concerning this clone: Sequence at one end of the junction differs from germline and may be a read error. The chain couples TRBV6-1 to TRBJ2-5; TRBD2 matches 10 bases. This CDR3 is built from 18 residues. Germline CDR1 MNHNS, CDR2 SASEGT. The CDR3 reads CASSEGLLAGRYQGTQYF. In DNA, the CDR3 is TGTGCCAGCAGTGAAGGGTTACTAGCGGGACGTTACCAAGGGACCCAGTACTTC.

J is TRBJ2-3 and V is TRBV5-1, with 9 bases lining up with TRBD2. Germline V gene data show CDR1 as SGHRS and CDR2 as YFSETQ. V shed 0 bases and J 11 bases; nucleotides not matched to a gene: 4. This CDR3 region has 13 residues. The CDR3, as DNA: TGCGCCAGCAGCTTGGACGCGGGAGGGAGGCAGTATTTT. Encoded protein: CASSLDAGGRQYF.

The chain has TRBV6-4 and TRBJ2-1, with TRBD2 matching 7 bases. Germline-derived CDR1 and CDR2 are MRHNA and SNTAGT. V shed 5 bases and J 7 bases; nucleotides not matched to a gene: 8. The CDR3 covers 14 residues. The CDR3 DNA sequence: TGTGCCAGCAGTAACGGACTAGGCGGGAATGAGCAGTTCTTC. It encodes CASSNGLGGNEQFF.

The J gene is TRBJ1-2, the V gene TRBV4-2; no clear D gene. The V end was cut by 0 bases, the J end by 0 bases, with 11 bases between. Germline lookup yields CDR1 LGHNA and CDR2 YNFKEQ. The CDR3 has 16 residues. The CDR3 DNA follows: TGTGCCAGCAGCCAAGATGGGCAGCCCGCTAACTATGGCTACACCTTC. Its translation: CASSQDGQPANYGYTF.

This clone was counted once. Additional DNA sequences in this sample encode the identical CDR3. The chain has TRBV11-2 and TRBJ2-3, with D perhaps being TRBD1 or TRBD2 (5 bases each). CDR1 SGHAT and CDR2 FQNNGV come from the germline V gene. There are 14 residues in the CDR3. V lost 1 base and J lost 3, with 8 bases in between. This CDR3 is CASSLGGLTDTQYF. In DNA, the CDR3 is TGTGCCAGCAGCTTAGGGGGGTTGACAGATACGCAGTATTTT.

This sequence joins TRBV29-1 and TRBJ2-5, with 8 bases identical to TRBD2. Germline CDR1 is SQVTM and CDR2 is ANQGSEA. This CDR3 region has 12 residues. J lost 4 bases, V lost 8 bases, and 6 bases had no gene match. In DNA form, the CDR3 reads TGCAGCCTTAGAGCGGGGGTAGAGACCCAGTACTTC. It is translated as CSLRAGVETQYF. The variable domain in full, completed from reference TRBV29-1 and TRBJ2-5, reads SAVISQKPSRDICQRGTSLTIQCQVDSQVTMMFWYRQQPGQSLTLIATANQGSEATYESGFVIDKFPISRPNLTFSTLTVSNMSPEDSSIYLCSLRAGVETQYFGPGTRLLVL.

V usage is TRBV15 and J usage is TRBJ1-5; D unclear. Trimming left V 0 bases short and J 7 bases short, with 7 bases between. Germline assignment: CDR1 LNHNV and CDR2 YYDKDF (reference sequence). This CDR3 spans 13 amino acids. CDR3 residues: CATSRDLAQPQHF. DNA of the CDR3: TGTGCCACCAGCAGAGATCTTGCCCAGCCCCAGCATTTT.

This sequence joins TRBV7-2 and TRBJ1-3; maybe TRBD1 (6 bases). V lost 3 bases and J 0 bases, leaving 15 bases between the germline ends. This CDR3 is 17 amino acids long. Germline V gene data show CDR1 as SGHTA and CDR2 as FQGNSA. The CDR3 loop is CASSFYHRANSGNTIYF. As DNA, the CDR3 is TGTGCCAGCAGCTTCTATCACAGGGCAAACTCTGGAAACACCATATATTTT.

V is TRBV25-1 and J is TRBJ2-4; D is undetermined. Germline assignment: CDR1 MGHDK and CDR2 SYGVNS. This CDR3 has 12 amino acids. V shed 2 bases and J shed 11 bases, with 10 bases lying between them. CDR3 protein: CASSEDPFFQYF. CDR3 sequence (DNA): TGTGCCAGCAGTGAAGATCCATTTTTTCAGTACTTC.